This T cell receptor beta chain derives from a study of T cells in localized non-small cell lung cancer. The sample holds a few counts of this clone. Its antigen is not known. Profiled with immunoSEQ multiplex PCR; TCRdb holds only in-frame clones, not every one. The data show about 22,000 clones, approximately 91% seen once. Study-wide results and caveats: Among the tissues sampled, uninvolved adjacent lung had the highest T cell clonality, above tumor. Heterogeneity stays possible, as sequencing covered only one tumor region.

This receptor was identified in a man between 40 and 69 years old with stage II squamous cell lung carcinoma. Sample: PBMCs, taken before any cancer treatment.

CDR3 DNA: TGCAGTGCTAGGGACAGACCAGAAGCTTTCTTT. This translates into CSARDRPEAFF. The chain is built from TRBV20-1 and TRBJ1-1; tentative D call: TRBD1 (6 bases). The CDR3 extends over 11 amino acids. Germline CDR1 is DFQATT and CDR2 is SNEGSKA (reference sequence). Trimming stripped 3 bases from V and 8 bases from J, with 10 bases between.